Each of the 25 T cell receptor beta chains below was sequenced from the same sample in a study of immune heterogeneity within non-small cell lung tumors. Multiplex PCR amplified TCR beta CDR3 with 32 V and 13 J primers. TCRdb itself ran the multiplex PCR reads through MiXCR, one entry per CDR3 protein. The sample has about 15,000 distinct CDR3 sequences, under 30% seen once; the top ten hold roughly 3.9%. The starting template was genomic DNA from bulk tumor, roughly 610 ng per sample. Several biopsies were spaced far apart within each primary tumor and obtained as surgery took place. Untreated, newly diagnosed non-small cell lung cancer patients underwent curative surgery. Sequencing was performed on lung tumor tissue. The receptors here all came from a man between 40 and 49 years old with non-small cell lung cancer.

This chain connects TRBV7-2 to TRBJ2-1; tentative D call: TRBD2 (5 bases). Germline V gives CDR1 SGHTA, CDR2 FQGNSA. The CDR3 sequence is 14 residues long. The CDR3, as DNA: TGTGCTACCCAGGAGGCTCTCTCCTACAATGAGCAGTTCTTC. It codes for CATQEALSYNEQFF.

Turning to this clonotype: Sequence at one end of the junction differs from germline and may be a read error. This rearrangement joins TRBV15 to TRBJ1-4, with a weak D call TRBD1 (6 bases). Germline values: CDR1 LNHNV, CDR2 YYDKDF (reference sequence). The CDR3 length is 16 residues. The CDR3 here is CATTRDRAGVNEKLFF. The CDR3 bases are TGTGCCACCACCAGAGATAGGGCAGGGGTTAATGAAAAACTGTTTTTT.

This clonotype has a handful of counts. CDR3: CASSQGNGYGYTF. The CDR3, as DNA: TGTGCCAGCAGCCAAGGTAACGGCTATGGCTACACCTTC. The chain has TRBV4-2 and TRBJ1-2, with D uncertain. From germline, CDR1 is LGHNA and CDR2 YNFKEQ. The CDR3 has 13 residues. V lost 1 base, J lost 4 bases, and 7 bases lay in between.

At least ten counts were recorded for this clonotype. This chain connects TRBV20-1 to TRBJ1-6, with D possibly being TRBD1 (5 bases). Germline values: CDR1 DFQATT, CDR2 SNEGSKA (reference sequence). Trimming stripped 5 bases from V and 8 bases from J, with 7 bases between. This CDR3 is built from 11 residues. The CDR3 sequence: CSAGQDSPLHF. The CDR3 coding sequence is TGCAGTGCTGGACAAGATTCACCCCTCCACTTT.

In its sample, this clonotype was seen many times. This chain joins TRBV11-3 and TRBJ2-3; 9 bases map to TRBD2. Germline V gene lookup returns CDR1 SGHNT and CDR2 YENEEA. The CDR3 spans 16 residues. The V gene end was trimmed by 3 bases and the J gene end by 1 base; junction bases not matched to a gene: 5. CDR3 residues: CASSFAGGPRTDTQYF. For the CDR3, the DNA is TGTGCCAGCAGCTTTGCGGGAGGGCCTCGCACAGATACGCAGTATTTT.

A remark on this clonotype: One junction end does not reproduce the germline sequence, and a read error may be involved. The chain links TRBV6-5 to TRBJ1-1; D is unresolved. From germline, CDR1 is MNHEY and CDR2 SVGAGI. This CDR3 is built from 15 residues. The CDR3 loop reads CSSSYSPESNTEAFF. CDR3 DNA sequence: TGTTCCAGCAGTTACTCGCCAGAATCGAACACTGAAGCTTTCTTT.

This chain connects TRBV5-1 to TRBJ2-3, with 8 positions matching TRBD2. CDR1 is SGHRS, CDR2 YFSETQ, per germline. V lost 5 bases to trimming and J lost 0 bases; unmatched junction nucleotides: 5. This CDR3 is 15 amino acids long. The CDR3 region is CASRPLAGSTDTQYF. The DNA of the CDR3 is TGCGCCAGCAGACCTCTAGCGGGCAGCACAGATACGCAGTATTTT.

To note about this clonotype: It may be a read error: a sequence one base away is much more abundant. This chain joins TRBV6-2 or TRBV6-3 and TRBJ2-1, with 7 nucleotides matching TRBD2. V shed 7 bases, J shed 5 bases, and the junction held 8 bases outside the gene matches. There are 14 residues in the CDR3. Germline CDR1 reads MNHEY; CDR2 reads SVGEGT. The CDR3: CASTRGGSHNEQFF. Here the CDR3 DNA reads TGTGCCAGCACGCGGGGCGGGAGTCACAATGAGCAGTTCTTC.

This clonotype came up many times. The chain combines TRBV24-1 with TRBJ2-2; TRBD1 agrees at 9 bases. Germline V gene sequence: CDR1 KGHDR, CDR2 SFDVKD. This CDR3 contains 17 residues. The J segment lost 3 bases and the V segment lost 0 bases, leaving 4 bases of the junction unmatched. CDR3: CATSDLRTGADTGELFF. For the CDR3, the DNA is TGTGCCACCAGTGATTTGCGGACAGGGGCTGACACCGGGGAGCTGTTTTTT.

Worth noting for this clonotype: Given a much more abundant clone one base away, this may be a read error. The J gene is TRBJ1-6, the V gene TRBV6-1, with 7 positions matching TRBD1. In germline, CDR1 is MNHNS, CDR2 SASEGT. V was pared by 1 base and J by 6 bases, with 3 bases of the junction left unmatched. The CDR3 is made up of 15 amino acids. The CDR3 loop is CASSEERGPNSPLHF. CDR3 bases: TGTGCCAGCAGTGAAGAAAGGGGGCCTAATTCACCCCTCCACTTT.

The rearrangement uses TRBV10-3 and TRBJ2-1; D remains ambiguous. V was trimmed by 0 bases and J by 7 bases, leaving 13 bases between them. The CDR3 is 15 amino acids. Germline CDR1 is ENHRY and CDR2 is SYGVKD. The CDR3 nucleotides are TGTGCCATCAGTGAGTCGATGAGTTCGGAGAATGAGCAGTTCTTC. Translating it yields CAISESMSSENEQFF.

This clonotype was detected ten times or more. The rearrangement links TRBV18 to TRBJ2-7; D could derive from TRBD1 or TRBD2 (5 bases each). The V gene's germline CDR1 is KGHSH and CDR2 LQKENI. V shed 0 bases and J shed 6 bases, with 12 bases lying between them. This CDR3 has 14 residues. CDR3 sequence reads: CASSPPGATGEQYF. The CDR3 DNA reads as TGTGCCAGCTCACCACCCGGGGCCACAGGCGAGCAGTACTTC.

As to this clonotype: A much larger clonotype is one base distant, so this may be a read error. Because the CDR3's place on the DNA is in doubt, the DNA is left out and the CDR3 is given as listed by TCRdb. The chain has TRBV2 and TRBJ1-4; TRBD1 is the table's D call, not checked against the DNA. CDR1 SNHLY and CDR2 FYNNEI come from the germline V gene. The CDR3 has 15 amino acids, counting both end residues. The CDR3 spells CAIFLERGRNEKLFF.

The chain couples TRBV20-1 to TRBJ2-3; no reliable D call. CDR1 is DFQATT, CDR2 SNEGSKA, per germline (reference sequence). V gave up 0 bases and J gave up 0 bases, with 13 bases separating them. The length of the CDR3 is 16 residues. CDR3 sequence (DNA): TGCAGTGCTAGAGAAGCTACAAAAGCTAGCACAGATACGCAGTATTTT. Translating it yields CSAREATKASTDTQYF.

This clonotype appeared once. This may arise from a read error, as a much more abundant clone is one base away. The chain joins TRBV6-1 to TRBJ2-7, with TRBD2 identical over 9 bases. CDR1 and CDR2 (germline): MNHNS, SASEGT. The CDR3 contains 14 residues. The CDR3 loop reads CVSSIAGASYEQYF. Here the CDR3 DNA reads TGTGTCAGCAGCATAGCGGGGGCCTCCTACGAGCAGTACTTC.

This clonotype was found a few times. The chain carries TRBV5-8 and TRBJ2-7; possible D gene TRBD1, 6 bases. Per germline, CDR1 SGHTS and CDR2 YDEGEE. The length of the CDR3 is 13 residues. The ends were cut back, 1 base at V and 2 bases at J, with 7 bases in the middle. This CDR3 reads CASSLRDTYEQYF. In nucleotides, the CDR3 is TGTGCCAGCAGCTTGCGGGACACCTACGAGCAGTACTTC.

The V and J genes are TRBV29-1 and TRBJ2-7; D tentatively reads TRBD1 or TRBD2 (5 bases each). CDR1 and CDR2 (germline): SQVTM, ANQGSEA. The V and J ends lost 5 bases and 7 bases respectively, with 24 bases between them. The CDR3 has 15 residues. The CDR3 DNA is TGCAGCGTTTCAAAAAGGGGCCGAACCCCGGGGGAGCAGTACTTC. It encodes CSVSKRGRTPGEQYF.

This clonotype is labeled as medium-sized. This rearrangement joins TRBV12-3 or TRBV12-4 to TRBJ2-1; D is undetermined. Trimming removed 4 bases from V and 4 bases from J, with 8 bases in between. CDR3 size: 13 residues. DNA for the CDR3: TGTGCCAGCAGTTATTCAGAGTACAATGAGCAGTTCTTC. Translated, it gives CASSYSEYNEQFF.

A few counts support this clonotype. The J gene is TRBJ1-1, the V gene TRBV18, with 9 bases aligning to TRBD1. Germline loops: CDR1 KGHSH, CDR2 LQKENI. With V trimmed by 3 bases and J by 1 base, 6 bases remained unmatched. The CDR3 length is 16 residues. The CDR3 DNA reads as TGTGCCAGCTCACCGAAACAGGGGGCGGGGAACACTGAAGCTTTCTTT. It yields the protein CASSPKQGAGNTEAFF.

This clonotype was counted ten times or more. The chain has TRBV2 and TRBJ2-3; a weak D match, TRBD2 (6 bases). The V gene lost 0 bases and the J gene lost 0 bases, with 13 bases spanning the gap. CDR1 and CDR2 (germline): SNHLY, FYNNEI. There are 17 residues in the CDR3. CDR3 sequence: CASSEAYSGTSTDTQYF. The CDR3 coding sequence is TGTGCCAGCAGTGAAGCCTATAGCGGAACTAGCACAGATACGCAGTATTTT. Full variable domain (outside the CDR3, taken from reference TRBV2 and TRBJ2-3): EPEVTQTPSHQVTQMGQEVILRCVPISNHLYFYWYRQILGQKVEFLVSFYNNEISEKSEIFDDQFSVERPDGSNFTLKIRSTKLEDSAMYFCASSEAYSGTSTDTQYFGPGTRLTVL.

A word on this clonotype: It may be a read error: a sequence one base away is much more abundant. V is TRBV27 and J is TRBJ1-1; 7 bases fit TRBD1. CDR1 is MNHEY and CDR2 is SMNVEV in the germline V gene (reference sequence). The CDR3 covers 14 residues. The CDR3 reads CASSLEGAGTEALF. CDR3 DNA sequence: TGTGCCAGCAGTTTAGAGGGGGCCGGGACTGAAGCTTTATTT.

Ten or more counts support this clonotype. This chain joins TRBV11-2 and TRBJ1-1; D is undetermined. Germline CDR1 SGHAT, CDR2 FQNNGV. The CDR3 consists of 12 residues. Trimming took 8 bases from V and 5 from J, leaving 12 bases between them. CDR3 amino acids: CASGPLVTEAFF. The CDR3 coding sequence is TGTGCCAGCGGCCCATTAGTAACTGAAGCTTTCTTT.

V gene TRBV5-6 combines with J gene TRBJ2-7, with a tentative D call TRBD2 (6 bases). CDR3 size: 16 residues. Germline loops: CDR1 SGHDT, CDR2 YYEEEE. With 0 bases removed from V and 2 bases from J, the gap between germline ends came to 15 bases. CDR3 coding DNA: TGTGCCAGCAGCTTGGTCCCGGGAGTGCAACCCTACGAGCAGTACTTC. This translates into CASSLVPGVQPYEQYF.

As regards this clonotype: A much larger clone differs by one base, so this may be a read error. The CDR3 DNA is TGTGCCAGTAGTGGACAGGGGGAGTACGAGCAGTACTTC. Translating gives CASSGQGEYEQYF. V usage is TRBV19 and J usage is TRBJ2-7, with 10 bases identical to TRBD1. J was trimmed by 4 bases and V by 5 bases; bases with no gene match: 2. The CDR3 totals 13 residues. Looked up from germline, CDR1 is LNHDA and CDR2 is SQIVND (reference sequence).

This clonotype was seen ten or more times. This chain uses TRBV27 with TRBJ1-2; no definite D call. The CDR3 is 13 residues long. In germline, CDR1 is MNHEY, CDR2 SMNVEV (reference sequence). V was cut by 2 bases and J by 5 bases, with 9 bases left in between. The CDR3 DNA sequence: TGTGCCAGCAGTTTAGTAGCGGGGTATGGCTACACCTTC. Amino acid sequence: CASSLVAGYGYTF.